This TCR beta chain was sequenced in a study of cytomegalovirus exposure and HLA in healthy donors. Overall study findings and caveats: Most TCR sequences were rare, but some public TCRs occurred in many donors. TCR beta sequences reportedly predicted most subjects' HLA-A and HLA-B alleles accurately. An analysis done earlier found most TCR beta V segments productive about 90% or about 30% of the time.

The germline CDR1 and CDR2 sequences are LGHNA and YNFKEQ. This CDR3 comprises 14 residues. V lost 0 bases, J lost 8 bases, and 11 bases lay in between. The PCR was carried out with 60 Vbeta primers and 13 Jbeta primers. The table came from immunoSEQ multiplex PCR; TCRdb's copy has only in-frame clones and leaves some out. This table holds approximately 120,000 clones, about four fifths found once. This clone is a singleton in its sample. The antigen remains undetermined. Sequenced sample: PBMCs. The chain links TRBV4-2 to TRBJ2-4; D is uncertain. The TCR sequence derives from a woman between 55 and 75 years old in good health and CMV-seropositive. CDR3 nucleotide sequence: TGTGCCAGCAGCCAAGATATTGCCCCGGACATTCAGTACTTC. It is translated as CASSQDIAPDIQYF.